This T cell receptor (beta chain) was recovered during a study of T cells in Graves' hyperthyroidism and ophthalmopathy. This clonotype has ten or more counts. Amplified regions were TCR beta CDR3 sequences from RNA transcripts. The TCR CDR3 first-round RT-PCR relied on the HTBI primer set. TCRdb reprocessed the multiplex PCR reads with MiXCR, giving one entry per CDR3 protein. Altogether hundreds of thousands of distinct CDR3 sequences are present, approximately 14% being singletons, with the ten largest covering roughly 4.3%. Deletions cut 6 bases from V and 0 bases from J, with 15 bases between. This CDR3 region has 17 residues. Germline loops: CDR1 MDHEN, CDR2 SYDVKM.

Sequencing was done on a sample of blood. The rearrangement uses TRBV28 and TRBJ1-6, with D uncertain. This receptor was obtained from a woman aged 40 to 50 with Graves' ophthalmopathy. CDR3 bases: TGTGCCAGCAGGATACCCACGGTCAGCTCCTATAATTCACCCCTCCACTTT. Amino acids: CASRIPTVSSYNSPLHF.